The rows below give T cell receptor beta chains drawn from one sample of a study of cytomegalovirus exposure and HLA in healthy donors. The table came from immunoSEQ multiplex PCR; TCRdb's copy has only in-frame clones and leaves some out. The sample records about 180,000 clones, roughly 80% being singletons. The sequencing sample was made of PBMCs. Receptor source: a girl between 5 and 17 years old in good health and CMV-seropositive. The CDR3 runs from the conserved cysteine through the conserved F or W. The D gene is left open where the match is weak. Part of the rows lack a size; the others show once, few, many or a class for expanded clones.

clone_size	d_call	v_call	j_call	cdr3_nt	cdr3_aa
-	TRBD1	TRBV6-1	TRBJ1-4	TGTGCCAGCAGTTCCAGACAGGGAGATGAAAAACTGTTTTTT	CASSSRQGDEKLFF
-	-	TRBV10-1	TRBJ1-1	TGCGCCAGCAGTCAGCGGGGGAACACTGAAGCTTTCTTT	CASSQRGNTEAFF
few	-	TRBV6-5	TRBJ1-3	TGTGCCAGCAGTTATTCTGTATCTGGAAACACCATATATTTT	CASSYSVSGNTIYF
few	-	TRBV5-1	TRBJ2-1	TGCGCCAGCAGCACCCCAGGATACAATGAGCAGTTCTTC	CASSTPGYNEQFF
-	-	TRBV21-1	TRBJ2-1	TGTGCCAGCCCCAGACTAGCGGAATACAATGAGCAGTTCTTC	CASPRLAEYNEQFF
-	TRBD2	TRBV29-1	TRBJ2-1	TGCAGCGTTGGGGCAGCGGGGGTTGCCGTGCAGTTCTTC	CSVGAAGVAVQFF
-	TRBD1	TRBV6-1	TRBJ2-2	TGTGCCAGCAGCGAGGGACAGGGGGCAGTCGGGGAGCTGTTTTTT	CASSEGQGAVGELFF
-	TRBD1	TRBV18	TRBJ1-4	TGTGCCAGCTCACCGGGGGACAGAACTAATGAAAAACTGTTTTTT	CASSPGDRTNEKLFF
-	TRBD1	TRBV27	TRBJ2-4	TGTGCCAGCAGTTCCAGACAGGGCAGCATTCAGTACTTC	CASSSRQGSIQYF
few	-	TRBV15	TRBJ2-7	TGTGCCACCAGCAGAGATGAGCCAGGGGCCCTTAAGTACTTC	CATSRDEPGALKYF
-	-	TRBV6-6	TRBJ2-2	TGTGCCAGCAGTTACTCGAGGACACCCTCAGGCGGGGAGCTGTTTTTT	CASSYSRTPSGGELFF
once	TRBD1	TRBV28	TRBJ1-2	TGTGCCATCACGTCGGACAGGGGCAACTATGGCTACACCTTC	CAITSDRGNYGYTF
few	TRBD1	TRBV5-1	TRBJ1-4	TGCGCCAGCAGCGCGGGACAGGGGGCTGAAAAACTGTTTTTT	CASSAGQGAEKLFF
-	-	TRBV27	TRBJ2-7	TGTGCCAGCAGTTTAGATGGGCCTACCTACGAGCAGTACTTC	CASSLDGPTYEQYF
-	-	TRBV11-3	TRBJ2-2	TGTGCCAGCAGCCCAAGCGGTCCGACCGGGGAGCTGTTTTTT	CASSPSGPTGELFF
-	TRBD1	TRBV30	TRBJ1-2	TGTGCCTGGAGTGTGAGACAGGGGGAGGGCTACACCTTC	CAWSVRQGEGYTF
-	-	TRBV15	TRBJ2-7	TGTGCCACCAGCAGATTTGGGCAGGGGGAGGAATCCTACGAGCAGTACTTC	CATSRFGQGEESYEQYF
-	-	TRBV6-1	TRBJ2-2	TGTGCCAGCAGTGAATGGGGGCCTCGAGCGAACACCGGGGAGCTGTTTTTT	CASSEWGPRANTGELFF
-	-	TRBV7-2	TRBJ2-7	TGTGCCAGCAGCCCAGGGGGGAGCTCCTACGAGCAGTACTTC	CASSPGGSSYEQYF
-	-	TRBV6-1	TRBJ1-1	TGTGCCAGCCTTAAGGGCAGGGAAGGGATAGCAGCTTTCTTT	CASLKGREGIAAFF
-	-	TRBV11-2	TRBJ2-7	TGTGCCAGCAGCCCTACAGGATATGGCTACGAGCAGTACTTC	CASSPTGYGYEQYF
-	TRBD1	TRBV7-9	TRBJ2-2	TGTGCCAGCAGAGGCAGACAGGGGTCTGTCACCGGGGAGCTGTTTTTT	CASRGRQGSVTGELFF
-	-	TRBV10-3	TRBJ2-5	TGTGCCATCAGTGAGTCGATTAAGAACGGAGAGACCCAGTACTTC	CAISESIKNGETQYF
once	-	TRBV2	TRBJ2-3	TGTGCCAGCGGGGCTAGCGCAGATACGCAGTATTTT	CASGASADTQYF
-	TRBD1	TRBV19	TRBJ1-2	TGTGCCAGTAGGAGACAGGGAATGTCGGTGGGCTATGGCTACACCTTC	CASRRQGMSVGYGYTF
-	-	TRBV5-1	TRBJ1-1	TGCGCCAGCAGCTTGAGAGGGACTGACAAAACCGGTACCAGGGAAGCTTTCTTT	CASSLRGTDKTGTREAFF
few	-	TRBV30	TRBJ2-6	TGTGCCTGGCGGGCTGGGGCCAACGTCCTGACTTTC	CAWRAGANVLTF
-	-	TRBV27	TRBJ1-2	TGTGCCAGCAGTTTGGGGGCCGCCGGTCCCAACTATGGCTACACCTTC	CASSLGAAGPNYGYTF
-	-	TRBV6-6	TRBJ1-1	TGTGCCAGCAGTTACGACAGGACCCTGAACACTGAAGCTTTCTTT	CASSYDRTLNTEAFF
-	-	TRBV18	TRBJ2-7	TGTGCCAGCTCCCCCAATCCAGGGTCCTACGAGCAGTACTTC	CASSPNPGSYEQYF
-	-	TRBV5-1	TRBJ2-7	TGCGCCAGCAGCTTCGTCCCTCGTCGCTACGAGCAGTACTTC	CASSFVPRRYEQYF
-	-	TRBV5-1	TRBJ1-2	TGCGCCAGCAGCGGGACACTAGCTAACTATGGCTACACCTTC	CASSGTLANYGYTF
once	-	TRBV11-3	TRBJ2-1	TGTGCCAGCAGCTCCCCGGGACAGCACCGGGGGGAGCAGTTCTTC	CASSSPGQHRGEQFF
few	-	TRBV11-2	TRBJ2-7	TGTGCCAGCAGCTTGCGTCCACAGGACTCCTACGAGCAGTACTTC	CASSLRPQDSYEQYF
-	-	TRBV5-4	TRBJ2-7	TGTGCCAGCAGCTATATCCTCCATCCTTGGAGCTCCTACGAGCAGTACTTC	CASSYILHPWSSYEQYF
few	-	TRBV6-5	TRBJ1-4	TGTGCCAGCAGTTACGCACAGCCTAATGAAAAACTGTTTTTT	CASSYAQPNEKLFF
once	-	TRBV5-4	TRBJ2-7	TGTGCCAGCAGCTTGAGTGGCGGGGACCCCTACGAGCAGTACTTC	CASSLSGGDPYEQYF
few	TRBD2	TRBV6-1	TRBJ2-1	TGTGCCAGCAGTGAGCAAAGTCGGGCTAGCGGGAGGGCTGAGCAGTTCTTC	CASSEQSRASGRAEQFF
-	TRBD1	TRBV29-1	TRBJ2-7	TGCAGCGTTGAGGTTGTACAGGGGTACGAGCAGTACTTC	CSVEVVQGYEQYF
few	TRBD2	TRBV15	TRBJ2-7	TGTGCCACCAGCAGGGCCAACGTAGCGGGAGGGGTCTACGAGCAGTACTTC	CATSRANVAGGVYEQYF
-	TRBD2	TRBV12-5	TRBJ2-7	TGTGCTAGTGGTTTGGGACTAGCGGGAGGGATAACCTACGAGCAGTACTTC	CASGLGLAGGITYEQYF
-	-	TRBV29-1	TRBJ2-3	TGCAGCGTTGAACTCGTCCGGGGCACAGATACGCAGTATTTT	CSVELVRGTDTQYF
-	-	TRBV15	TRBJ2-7	TGTGCCACCAGCAGGGGGAGGGGGGACGAGCAGTACTTC	CATSRGRGDEQYF
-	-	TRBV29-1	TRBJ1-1	TGCAGCGCCGGGGACCGGCCGGGGGGAGAGGTGGACACTGAAGCTTTCTTT	CSAGDRPGGEVDTEAFF
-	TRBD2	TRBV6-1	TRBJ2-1	TGTGCCAGCACCTTACTAGCGGGAGGGCTCAATGAGCAGTTCTTC	CASTLLAGGLNEQFF
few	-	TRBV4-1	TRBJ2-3	TGCGCCAGCAGCCAAGAAGGGGCTAGCGCGACCACAGATACGCAGTATTTT	CASSQEGASATTDTQYF
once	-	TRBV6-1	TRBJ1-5	TGTGCCAGCAGGCTGGGGGGATTTAGCAATCAGCCCCAGCATTTT	CASRLGGFSNQPQHF
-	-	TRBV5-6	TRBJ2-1	TGTGCCAGCAGCTGGGGGCCTTCGCGAACGGGTTACAATGAGCAGTTCTTC	CASSWGPSRTGYNEQFF
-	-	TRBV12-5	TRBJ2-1	TGTGCTAGTGGTTCACTCTCGCTTTCAGGGTACAATGAGCAGTTCTTC	CASGSLSLSGYNEQFF
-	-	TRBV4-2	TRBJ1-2	TGTGCCAGCAGCCAAGAACTCTATGGCTACACCTTC	CASSQELYGYTF